The 28 T cell receptor beta chains below come from one sample, sequenced in a study of cytomegalovirus exposure and HLA in healthy donors (TCRdb year 2017). The library was prepared using the immunoSEQ multiplex PCR assay. A mixture of 60 forward primers for TCR Vbeta segments and 13 reverse primers for TCR Jbeta segments was used in the multiplex PCR. TCRdb stores this immuneACCESS table with in-frame sequences only. Part of the clones is absent; in the studies checked, under half of the shortfall reflects unresolved V genes, and no reason is known for the rest. The sample records about 150,000 clones, approximately 72% of which are singletons. 1.3% to 1.5% of the sample comes from the top ten. Sequenced: PBMCs. These receptor sequences come from a man between 18 and 29 years old in good health and CMV-seronegative.

The chain couples TRBV4-1 to TRBJ2-3, with D tentatively TRBD2 (6 bases). V was pared by 6 bases and J by 3 bases, with 10 bases between. The CDR3 totals 13 residues. Per germline, CDR1 MGHRA and CDR2 YSYEKL. The CDR3 DNA reads TGCGCCAGCAGTCGGGACTCTACAGATACGCAGTATTTT. Translated, it gives CASSRDSTDTQYF.

The chain joins TRBV28 to TRBJ1-5; a weak D match, TRBD1 (6 bases). Trimming cost V 7 bases and J 5 bases, with 18 bases left between them. In germline, CDR1 is MDHEN, CDR2 SYDVKM. This CDR3 region has 15 residues. DNA for the CDR3: TGTGCCAGCACCTTCGGACAGCGAATTCATCAGCCCCAGCATTTT. The encoded protein is CASTFGQRIHQPQHF.

This clone came up once. J is TRBJ2-7 and V is TRBV27, with 13 bases lining up with TRBD2. CDR1 MNHEY and CDR2 SMNVEV come from the germline V gene (reference sequence). The CDR3 consists of 15 residues. V gave up 7 bases and J gave up 7 bases; unmatched junction bases: 10. The CDR3 DNA is TGTGCCAGCACCGAACTAGCGGGAGGGGGAGGGGAGCAGTACTTC. Its translation is CASTELAGGGGEQYF.

V usage is TRBV5-1 and J usage is TRBJ1-5; TRBD1 agrees at 7 bases. This CDR3 contains 14 residues. Trimming at V came to 0 bases and at J to 7 bases, leaving 4 bases not matched to a gene. Per germline, CDR1 SGHRS and CDR2 YFSETQ. The CDR3 DNA reads TGCGCCAGCAGCTTGGGGACAGGAGGACAGCCCCAGCATTTT. Translating gives CASSLGTGGQPQHF.

This rearrangement joins TRBV5-4 to TRBJ2-7; 9 bases align to TRBD1. The length of the CDR3 is 13 residues. The J segment lost 3 bases and the V segment lost 10 bases, leaving 8 bases of the junction unmatched. Germline V lookup: CDR1 SGHNT, CDR2 YYREEE (reference sequence). The CDR3: CASTGQGNYEQYF. DNA of the CDR3: TGTGCCTCGACCGGACAGGGGAACTACGAGCAGTACTTC.

The chain employs TRBV5-4 and TRBJ2-1; TRBD2 agrees at 12 bases. Germline V CDR1 and CDR2: SGHNT, YYREEE (reference sequence). This CDR3 has 16 residues. After removal of 4 bases from V and 7 bases from J, the junction contained 9 bases not matched to a gene. The CDR3 DNA reads as TGTGCCAGCAGCCGAAAGACTAGCGGGAGTGGGAATGAGCAGTTCTTC. Translated, it gives CASSRKTSGSGNEQFF.

This chain uses TRBV11-2 with TRBJ2-5; 8 nucleotides match TRBD2. Trimming cost V 1 base and J 4 bases; bases outside gene matches: 2. This CDR3 is built from 14 residues. CDR1 is SGHAT, CDR2 FQNNGV, per germline. This CDR3 is CASSLGTSRETQYF. The CDR3 nucleotides read TGTGCCAGCAGCTTAGGGACTAGCCGAGAGACCCAGTACTTC.

This chain connects TRBV7-2 to TRBJ1-2, with 7 bases matching TRBD1. V shed 5 bases and J 4 bases; nucleotides not matched to a gene: 7. This CDR3 has 14 amino acids. Germline CDR1 and CDR2: SGHTA and FQGNSA. This CDR3 is CASSQDRHTYGYTF. Written as DNA, the CDR3 is TGTGCCAGCAGCCAGGACAGGCATACCTATGGCTACACCTTC.

The gene calls are TRBV4-3 and TRBJ1-5; D is possibly TRBD1 (5 bases). V was pared by 0 bases and J by 7 bases, with 13 bases between. Germline V gene data show CDR1 as LGHNA and CDR2 as YSLEER. The CDR3 has 15 residues. The CDR3 here is CASSQDFWGTQPQHF. CDR3 nucleotide sequence: TGCGCCAGCAGCCAAGATTTCTGGGGCACCCAGCCCCAGCATTTT.

The chain uses TRBV5-1 and TRBJ2-6, with D unresolved. This CDR3 is 15 amino acids long. V was clipped by 1 base and J by 0 bases, with 5 bases between them. Germline CDR1 and CDR2: SGHRS and YFSETQ. The CDR3 loop is CASSLSLSGANVLTF. CDR3 DNA sequence: TGCGCCAGCAGCTTGTCTCTCTCTGGGGCCAACGTCCTGACTTTC.

The rearrangement joins TRBV14 to TRBJ2-5, with D perhaps TRBD2 (6 bases). The CDR3 length is 17 residues. Trimming shortened V by 4 bases and J by 5 bases, and 23 bases separated the two germline ends. Looked up from germline, CDR1 is SGHDN and CDR2 is FVKESK. The CDR3 here is CASSPILGRGKYETQYF. The CDR3 region has the DNA TGTGCCAGCAGCCCCATACTAGGTCGGGGGAAGTACGAGACCCAGTACTTC.

This clone occurred a few times. The J gene is TRBJ2-3, the V gene TRBV4-3; D gene unclear. The V end lost 8 bases, the J end lost 0 bases, and 15 bases lay between the germline ends. This CDR3 has 15 residues. In germline, CDR1 is LGHNA, CDR2 YSLEER. The CDR3 DNA reads as TGCGCCAGCTCCATGGAAGCGCTTAGCACAGATACGCAGTATTTT. As protein: CASSMEALSTDTQYF.

This chain connects TRBV6-4 to TRBJ1-2, with TRBD1 matching 11 bases. Germline CDR1 reads MRHNA; CDR2 reads SNTAGT. The CDR3 extends over 15 amino acids. With 6 bases clipped from V and 2 bases from J, the junction kept 5 bases outside the gene matches. CDR3 coding DNA: TGTGCCAGCAGCGCAGGGACAGGGGGGAACTATGGCTACACCTTC. Residues: CASSAGTGGNYGYTF.

V gene TRBV29-1 combines with J gene TRBJ1-2; D perhaps matches TRBD1 (5 bases). This CDR3 is built from 14 residues. Trimming took off 0 bases at V and 1 base at J, with 9 bases between the two ends. The germline V gene has CDR1 SQVTM and CDR2 ANQGSEA. The CDR3 DNA reads TGCAGCGTTGAAGATCTGGACATTAACTATGGCTACACCTTC. Its translation is CSVEDLDINYGYTF.

V gene TRBV7-6 combines with J gene TRBJ2-5, with TRBD2 matching 8 bases. V shed 2 bases and J 7 bases; nucleotides not matched to a gene: 6. Looked up from germline, CDR1 is SGHVS and CDR2 is FNYEAQ. The CDR3 is made up of 14 amino acids. Written as DNA, the CDR3 is TGTGCCAGCAGCTTATCGGGGGGGGAAGGGACCCAGTACTTC. Protein sequence: CASSLSGGEGTQYF.

This rearrangement joins TRBV6-6 to TRBJ2-3, with 12 bases matching TRBD1. Germline-derived CDR1 and CDR2 are MNHNY and SVGAGI (reference sequence). This CDR3 has 16 amino acids. Losses at the gene ends were 5 bases for V and 3 bases for J; bases not matched to a gene: 6. CDR3 in amino acids: CASSAGTGGATDTQYF. The CDR3 region has the DNA TGTGCCAGCAGTGCCGGGACAGGGGGCGCGACAGATACGCAGTATTTT.

The chain links TRBV27 to TRBJ2-7; 9 bases line up with TRBD2. CDR1 MNHEY and CDR2 SMNVEV come from the germline V gene (reference sequence). The CDR3 totals 14 residues. Trimming cost V 6 bases and J 6 bases; bases outside gene matches: 9. CDR3 DNA sequence: TGTGCCAGCAGGCCGGGACTAGCCTCTTCCGAGCAGTACTTC. Its translation: CASRPGLASSEQYF.

V gene TRBV5-5 combines with J gene TRBJ2-7; D call uncertain. This CDR3 comprises 12 residues. Germline V CDR1 and CDR2: SGHKS, YYEKEE (reference sequence). Trimming cost V 4 bases and J 3 bases, with 8 bases left between them. The CDR3 coding sequence is TGTGCCAGCAGCCCCAACTACTACGAGCAGTACTTC. It codes for CASSPNYYEQYF.

V is TRBV5-6 and J is TRBJ2-7; no firm D call. The V and J ends lost 1 base and 4 bases respectively, with 6 bases between them. The CDR3 loop spans 12 amino acids. Germline V gives CDR1 SGHDT, CDR2 YYEEEE. CDR3 residues: CASSLISYEQYF. The CDR3 bases are TGTGCCAGCAGCTTGATCAGTTACGAGCAGTACTTC.

J is TRBJ1-5 and V is TRBV7-9; D uncertain. The V gene's germline CDR1 is SEHNR and CDR2 FQNEAQ (reference sequence). The CDR3 sequence is 15 residues long. V gave up 5 bases and J gave up 1 base, with 12 bases separating them. CDR3 sequence (DNA): TGTGCCAGCAGCCCTCCGGGGTCAAGCAATCAGCCCCAGCATTTT. Translating gives CASSPPGSSNQPQHF.

The gene calls are TRBV11-2 and TRBJ2-3; possible D gene TRBD1, 7 bases. The CDR3 extends over 18 amino acids. With 5 bases removed from V and 4 bases from J, the gap between germline ends came to 25 bases. The germline gives CDR1 SGHAT, CDR2 FQNNGV. In nucleotides, the CDR3 is TGTGCCAGCAGCCCTTTCGGAGAGGGCCAGGGGGGCTCAGATACGCAGTATTTT. It specifies CASSPFGEGQGGSDTQYF.

CDR3 loop: CASSTGLAGVLGEQFF. The DNA for the CDR3 is TGCGCCAGCAGCACGGGACTAGCGGGAGTGTTGGGTGAGCAGTTCTTC. This sequence joins TRBV5-1 and TRBJ2-1; 14 positions agree with TRBD2. CDR3 length: 16 residues. Germline V gene sequence: CDR1 SGHRS, CDR2 YFSETQ. V shed 4 bases, J shed 9 bases, and the junction held 9 bases outside the gene matches. Full variable domain (remainder filled in from reference TRBV5-1 and TRBJ2-1): KAGVTQTPRYLIKTRGQQVTLSCSPISGHRSVSWYQQTPGQGLQFLFEYFSETQRNKGNFPGRFSGRQFSNSRSEMNVSTLELGDSALYLCASSTGLAGVLGEQFFGPGTRLTVL.

Of note for this clone: A read error may account for a junction end that differs from germline. This sequence joins TRBV7-9 and TRBJ1-4; TRBD1 agrees at 7 bases. There are 14 residues in the CDR3. Germline V gives CDR1 SEHNR, CDR2 FQNEAQ (reference sequence). The CDR3 nucleotides are TGTTCCAGCAGTCGGGACAGACGTAATGAAAAACTGTTTTTT. Its protein product is CSSSRDRRNEKLFF.

The V and J genes are TRBV5-6 and TRBJ2-7; 9 nucleotides agree with TRBD2. After removal of 4 bases from V and 5 bases from J, the junction contained 7 bases not matched to a gene. Per the germline V gene, CDR1 is SGHDT and CDR2 is YYEEEE. The CDR3 covers 14 residues. CDR3 residues: CASSTGLALHEQYF. CDR3 nucleotide sequence: TGTGCCAGCAGCACAGGACTAGCGCTCCACGAGCAGTACTTC.

The chain couples TRBV18 to TRBJ2-5; D is ambiguous. This CDR3 is 13 amino acids long. V dropped 5 bases and J dropped 4 bases, with 11 bases sitting between them. The germline gives CDR1 KGHSH, CDR2 LQKENI. The CDR3 DNA sequence: TGTGCCAGCTCAACCGGTCGGTCAGAGACCCAGTACTTC. It yields the protein CASSTGRSETQYF. Filled out from reference TRBV18 and TRBJ2-5, the complete variable domain reads NAGVMQNPRHLVRRRGQEARLRCSPMKGHSHVYWYRQLPEEGLKFMVYLQKENIIDESGMPKERFSAEFPKEGPSILRIQQVVRGDSAAYFCASSTGRSETQYFGPGTRLLVL.

The chain carries TRBV7-9 and TRBJ1-1; 7 bases map to TRBD1. The CDR3 extends over 18 amino acids. V lost 4 bases to trimming and J lost 1 base; unmatched junction nucleotides: 15. Germline V gives CDR1 SEHNR, CDR2 FQNEAQ (reference sequence). CDR3 nucleotides: TGTGCCAGCAGCTGGTTCCGAGACAGGGTAGGTACGAACACTGAAGCTTTCTTT. It yields the protein CASSWFRDRVGTNTEAFF.

The rearrangement links TRBV28 to TRBJ1-2; no reliable D call. V was shortened by 3 bases and J by 2 bases, with 16 bases between the two germline ends. Germline-derived CDR1 and CDR2 are MDHEN and SYDVKM. The CDR3 spans 16 residues. The DNA for the CDR3 is TGTGCCAGCAGTTTGGCGGGGTTTGACACGAACTATGGCTACACCTTC. Translation gives CASSLAGFDTNYGYTF.

This chain links TRBV6-5 with TRBJ2-5, with 7 bases identical to TRBD1. The CDR3 has 15 amino acids. Per the germline V gene, CDR1 is MNHEY and CDR2 is SVGAGI. The ends lost 6 bases at V and 4 bases at J; junction bases unmatched: 11. In DNA form, the CDR3 reads TGTGCCAGCAGAAATCCACAGGGGATCGGAGAGACCCAGTACTTC. Translation: CASRNPQGIGETQYF.